The TCR beta chain described here comes from a study of cytomegalovirus exposure and HLA in healthy donors. These donors counted as nominally healthy when sampled, but unrecorded immune exposures were likely. Whole-study results and caveats: Earlier results showed most TCR beta V segments being productive about 87% or about 30% of the time.

V shed 2 bases and J 12 bases; nucleotides not matched to a gene: 3. CDR3 length: 14 amino acids. Germline V gives CDR1 LGHNA, CDR2 YSLEER. The PCR had 60 Vbeta and 13 Jbeta primers. TCRdb keeps only in-frame clones here, not all; method: immunoSEQ multiplex PCR. Here the sample table reports nearly 35,000 clones. Details on this clone: Its specificity is unknown.

This TCR was sampled from a middle-aged woman in good health and CMV-seropositive. This sequence joins TRBV4-3 and TRBJ2-1; TRBD2 matches 14 bases. The sequenced sample consisted of PBMCs. The CDR3: CASSQLTSGRGQFF. The CDR3 DNA is TGCGCCAGCAGCCAACTGACTAGCGGGAGGGGGCAGTTCTTC.